A single sample gave rise to the 13 T cell receptor beta chains below, sequenced in a study of tissue T cells after allogeneic stem cell transplantation. Specified time point: mouse harvest day 7 after allogeneic transplant. Mouse grafts combined 10^7 T-cell-depleted bone marrow cells with 10^6 splenic CD5+ T cells. Repertoires were generated with immunoSEQ multiplex PCR, while TCRdb's copy carries only in-frame clones and drops some. The sample lists around 4,200 clones, approximately 60% occurring once. Sequenced: spleen. Receptor source: a female BALB/c mouse given C57BL/6 T cells with graft-versus-host disease after an allogeneic hematopoietic cell transplant.

As concerns this clone: Mouse gene names apply. Read coverage stops 1 residue before the CDR3 terminus; the germline J gene supplies the remainder. The chain recombines TRBV1 with TRBJ2-5; D gene unclear. CDR1 and CDR2 from the germline V gene are NSQYPW and LRSPGD (reference sequence). Trimming took off 2 bases at V and 6 bases at J, with 3 bases between the two ends. The CDR3 loop spans 11 amino acids. The CDR3 region is CTCSAPDTQYF. Incomplete CDR3 DNA: TGCACCTGCAGTGCACCGGACACCCAGTAC.

Notes on this clone: Genes here carry mouse names. Read sequence stops 1 residue before the CDR3 end, and the germline J gene provides the missing end. The chain carries TRBV16 and TRBJ1-3, with D hard to call. Germline V gene data show CDR1 as SGHSA and CDR2 as FRNQAP. The CDR3 consists of 14 residues. V was cut by 0 bases and J by 0 bases, with 3 bases left in between. The DNA read from the CDR3 is TGTGCAAGCAGCTTAGAAGATTCTGGAAATACGCTCTAT. This codes for CASSLEDSGNTLY. The entire CDR3 is CASSLEDSGNTLYF. Combining the CDR3 with reference TRBV16 and TRBJ1-3 gives the whole variable domain NAGVIQTPRHKVTGKGQEATLWCEPISGHSAVFWYRQTIVQGLEFLTYFRNQAPIDDSGMPKERFSAQMPNQSHSTLKIQSTQPQDSAVYLCASSLEDSGNTLYFGEGSRLIVV.

As concerns this clone: All gene names here are mouse names. Read sequence stops 1 residue before the CDR3 end, and the germline J gene provides the missing end. This chain links TRBV13-2 with TRBJ1-1; D call uncertain. V was trimmed by 4 bases and J by 4 bases, leaving 8 bases between them. Germline values: CDR1 NNHNN, CDR2 SYGAGS (reference sequence). The CDR3 totals 12 residues. The chain's CDR3 is CASGRRSTEVFF. The DNA read from the CDR3 is TGTGCCAGCGGTCGCCGCTCCACAGAAGTCTTC.

This clone has only one observation. Gene names follow the mouse nomenclature. The CDR3 is cut off 1 residue early in the read; its end comes from the germline J gene. The rearrangement joins TRBV13-1 to TRBJ2-3; 13 positions agree with TRBD2. The V gene's germline CDR1 is NSHNY and CDR2 SYGAGN. The V and J ends lost 5 bases and 1 base, in that order; junction bases with no gene match: 4. This CDR3 is 16 amino acids long. CDR3 in amino acids: CASRDWGGAGAETLYF. The part of the CDR3 DNA that was read is TGTGCCAGCAGGGACTGGGGGGGCGCGGGTGCAGAAACGCTGTAT.

Note on this clone: Gene names are mouse gene names. The read falls 1 residue short of the CDR3 end, and the missing part is taken from the germline J gene. The chain combines TRBV19 with TRBJ1-1; TRBD1 aligns across 8 bases. Looked up from germline, CDR1 is FNHDT and CDR2 is SITEND (reference sequence). CDR3 length: 14 residues. Trimming cost V 4 bases and J 0 bases; bases outside gene matches: 2. The sequenced part of the CDR3 DNA is TGTGCCAGCAGTCGGGACAGGTCAAACACAGAAGTCTTC. Residues: CASSRDRSNTEVF. The whole CDR3 protein is CASSRDRSNTEVFF.

As to this clone: Gene names and germline match the mouse. The CDR3 goes on 1 residue after the read ends, and that part is filled in from the germline J gene. The genes are TRBV3 and TRBJ2-4, with D hard to call. The CDR3 spans 12 residues. Germline assignment: CDR1 SNHLY and CDR2 FYNGKV (reference sequence). The V end lost 4 bases, the J end lost 0 bases, and 2 bases lay between the germline ends. The CDR3 bases that were read are TGTGCCAGCAGCTATAGTCAAAACACCTTGTAC. It encodes CASSYSQNTLY. The entire CDR3 reads CASSYSQNTLYF.

With regard to this clone: The gene names given are mouse names. The read ends 1 residue shy of where the CDR3 ends; the end is completed using the germline J gene. The chain employs TRBV13-1 and TRBJ1-2; tentatively, D is TRBD1 (6 bases). The CDR3 sequence is 15 residues long. From germline, CDR1 is NSHNY and CDR2 SYGAGN. V lost 2 bases and J lost 0, with 11 bases in between. The CDR3: CASSEGGQANSDYTF. CDR3 DNA, as far as it was read: TGTGCCAGCAGTGAAGGGGGACAAGCAAACTCCGACTACACC.

This clone was counted a few times. Mouse germline and gene names are used. The read ends 1 residue shy of where the CDR3 ends; the end is completed using the germline J gene. The V gene is TRBV12-2, the J gene TRBJ2-3, with D tentatively TRBD2 (6 bases). V was cut by 1 base and J by 0 bases, with 10 bases left in between. Germline V gene sequence: CDR1 SGHLS, CDR2 HYDKME. The CDR3 is made up of 15 amino acids. CDR3: CASSLGWGSAETLYF. CDR3 DNA, as far as it was read: TGTGCCAGCTCTCTGGGCTGGGGTAGTGCAGAAACGCTGTAT. Looking up the rest from reference TRBV12-2 and TRBJ2-3 gives the full variable domain: NSGVVQSPRYIIKGKGERSILKCIPISGHLSVAWYQQTQGQELKFFIQHYDKMERDKGNLPSRFSVQQFDDYHSEMNMSALELEDSAVYFCASSLGWGSAETLYFGSGTRLTVL.

Concerning this clone itself: Germline and genes here are mouse. The CDR3 end is not reached by the read, which stops 1 residue before it; the germline J gene fills it in. This sequence joins TRBV15 and TRBJ1-1, with a possible D match to TRBD1 (6 bases). Germline CDR1 and CDR2: SGHND and FRSKSL. CDR3 length equals 14 residues. With 6 bases removed from V and 0 bases from J, the gap between germline ends came to 11 bases. The part of the CDR3 DNA that was read is TGTGCCAGCAGGGGGGCCTTTGCAAACACAGAAGTCTTC. As protein: CASRGAFANTEVF. The entire CDR3 protein is CASRGAFANTEVFF.

This clone was seen only once. Gene names are the mouse ones. The sequence runs out 1 residue before the end of the CDR3; the remainder is reconstructed from the germline J gene. The genes are TRBV26 and TRBJ1-3; D is unresolved. This CDR3 is built from 15 residues. Germline V gene data show CDR1 as KGHPV and CDR2 as FQNQEV (reference sequence). V was clipped by 0 bases and J by 0 bases, with 6 bases between them. The CDR3 here is CASSLSVSSGNTLYF. CDR3 DNA (partial): TGTGCCAGCAGTCTGTCGGTCAGTTCTGGAAATACGCTCTAT.

This clone has only one observation. Mouse germline and gene names are used. The CDR3 is cut off 1 residue early in the read; its end comes from the germline J gene. The genes are TRBV26 and TRBJ2-2, with D possibly TRBD1 on 6 matching bases. This CDR3 is 14 amino acids long. V lost 4 bases and J lost 0, with 6 bases in between. CDR1 KGHPV and CDR2 FQNQEV come from the germline V gene (reference sequence). The CDR3 bases that were read are TGTGCCAGCAGTCGACAGGCAAACACCGGGCAGCTCTAC. Translating gives CASSRQANTGQLY. The whole CDR3 protein is CASSRQANTGQLYF.

This clone was recorded once. The listed genes are named as in mouse. The sequence runs out 1 residue before the end of the CDR3; the remainder is reconstructed from the germline J gene. The chain employs TRBV26 and TRBJ1-1; 7 bases are shared with TRBD1. Losses at the gene ends were 5 bases for V and 1 base for J; bases not matched to a gene: 4. This CDR3 is built from 14 residues. The germline V gene encodes CDR1 KGHPV and CDR2 FQNQEV (reference sequence). The chain's CDR3 is CASSFRQGNTEVFF. The sequenced CDR3 bases are TGTGCCAGCAGTTTCCGACAGGGAAACACAGAAGTCTTC.

Regarding this clone: Mouse names are used for the genes. The observed sequence ends 1 residue before the CDR3 terminus, with the missing tail filled in from the germline J gene. The J gene is TRBJ2-4, the V gene TRBV3; 10 nucleotides match TRBD1. V gave up 5 bases and J gave up 1 base; unmatched junction bases: 3. The V gene's germline CDR1 is SNHLY and CDR2 FYNGKV (reference sequence). The CDR3 consists of 15 residues. The CDR3 bases that were read are TGTGCCAGCAGCGACAGGGGGCGAGGTCAAAACACCTTGTAC. Protein: CASSDRGRGQNTLY. The CDR3 in its entirety is CASSDRGRGQNTLYF.